These 5 T cell receptor beta chains were all obtained from the same sample, sequenced in a study of blood T cells in healthy people across ages. The use of a sample-barcoded 5' primer and a J-beta primer mix characterized a second PCR of about 6 to 11 cycles. TCRdb independently ran MiXCR on the 5' RACE reads; one entry per CDR3 protein. The repertoire holds some 920,000 distinct CDR3 sequences, approximately 50% seen once, with 20% to 25% in the top ten. The specimen sequenced was blood. The receptors stem from an older woman in good health.

The CDR3 spells CASSLTPGSYNSPLHF. As DNA, the CDR3 is TGTGCCAGCTCACTCACGCCCGGCTCCTATAATTCACCCCTCCACTTT. The chain employs TRBV18 and TRBJ1-6; no clear D. This CDR3 is built from 16 residues. From germline, CDR1 is KGHSH and CDR2 LQKENI. V was pared by 4 bases and J by 0 bases, with 10 bases between. Supplemented by reference TRBV18 and TRBJ1-6, the full variable domain reads NAGVMQNPRHLVRRRGQEARLRCSPMKGHSHVYWYRQLPEEGLKFMVYLQKENIIDESGMPKERFSAEFPKEGPSILRIQQVVRGDSAAYFCASSLTPGSYNSPLHFGNGTRLTVT.

Ten or more counts support this clonotype. This chain links TRBV18 with TRBJ2-3; 10 nucleotides line up with TRBD2. CDR3 size: 16 residues. Germline CDR1 is KGHSH and CDR2 is LQKENI. Trimming removed 1 base from V and 8 bases from J; junction bases left unmatched: 9. CDR3 sequence reads: CASSPLAGGSIGTQYF. The DNA for the CDR3 is TGTGCCAGCTCACCACTAGCGGGAGGCTCGATCGGTACGCAGTATTTT.

The V gene is TRBV30, the J gene TRBJ1-2; weak D call: TRBD1 (5 bases). Per germline, CDR1 GTSNPN and CDR2 SVGIG (reference sequence). Between the trimmed V and J ends, which lost 5 bases and 8 bases, there was a span of 15 bases. The CDR3 loop spans 12 amino acids. CDR3 DNA: TGTGCCTGGTCCTCTGGGGGAGGCGGCTACACCTTC. Protein sequence: CAWSSGGGGYTF.

Details on this clonotype: The junction and the germline gene differ at one end; a read error may be behind it. The V call is TRBV28, the J call TRBJ2-7; D could derive from TRBD1 or TRBD2 (5 bases each). CDR1 and CDR2 from the germline V gene are MDHEN and SYDVKM. This CDR3 region has 13 residues. The CDR3 DNA reads as TGTGCCGGCAGTCCCCCGCCGGGGCCCGAGCAGTACTTC. Its translation: CAGSPPPGPEQYF.

The chain is built from TRBV5-1 and TRBJ2-4, with TRBD1 matching over 9 bases. The DNA end favors TRBJ2-7, so the J call may be wrong. Germline V gene sequence: CDR1 SGHRS, CDR2 YFSETQ. The CDR3 runs to 16 residues. CDR3 DNA: TGCGCCAGCAGCAGAATTACAGGGGGCTTGGCCTACGAGCAGTACTTC. This sequence encodes CASSRITGGLAYEQYF.